The 27 T cell receptor beta chains in this list originate from one sample, sequenced in a study of blood T cell repertoires in COVID-19. Method: immunoSEQ multiplex PCR; TCRdb's copy keeps in-frame clones and lacks some. The sample includes approximately 270,000 clones, around 84% of them seen just once. Sequencing input: PBMCs or T cells enriched from blood (not recorded which). The receptors derive from a man in his forties who had recovered from COVID-19.

There are many counts of this clone. This chain connects TRBV7-2 to TRBJ2-7; 9 nucleotides agree with TRBD1. Looked up from germline, CDR1 is SGHTA and CDR2 is FQGNSA. V shed 5 bases, J shed 3 bases, and the junction held 17 bases outside the gene matches. The CDR3 loop spans 18 amino acids. CDR3 nucleotide sequence: TGTGCCAGCAGCCCCCCCCGGGACAGGGTTCTGGTTAGCTACGAGCAGTACTTC. This encodes CASSPPRDRVLVSYEQYF.

In this sample, this clone turned up a few times. The chain is built from TRBV11-2 and TRBJ1-4; possible D gene TRBD1, 6 bases. Trimming pared 5 bases from V and 1 base from J, leaving 11 bases between. The CDR3 totals 15 residues. CDR1 SGHAT and CDR2 FQNNGV come from the germline V gene. This CDR3 is CASSVGQLTNEKLFF. DNA of the CDR3: TGTGCCAGCAGCGTTGGACAGCTAACTAATGAAAAACTGTTTTTT.

This chain links TRBV6-4 with TRBJ2-1; D unresolved. Trimming took 8 bases from V and 9 from J, leaving 17 bases between them. The germline V gene encodes CDR1 MRHNA and CDR2 SNTAGT. The CDR3 is made up of 13 amino acids. The DNA of the CDR3 is TGTGCCAGCCGTCCCGACTTTACGGGTGAGCAGTTCTTC. This translates into CASRPDFTGEQFF.

The V call is TRBV4-3, the J call TRBJ2-7; D is undetermined. Germline V gene sequence: CDR1 LGHNA, CDR2 YSLEER. There are 16 residues in the CDR3. Trimming shortened V by 0 bases and J by 2 bases, and 14 bases separated the two germline ends. In DNA, the CDR3 is TGCGCCAGCAGCCAAGAAAGGCGCGGAGAGGCCTACGAGCAGTACTTC. Amino acids: CASSQERRGEAYEQYF.

The J gene is TRBJ1-1, the V gene TRBV18, with D perhaps matching TRBD1 (6 bases). V shed 3 bases and J shed 2 bases, with 13 bases lying between them. CDR1 and CDR2 (germline): KGHSH, LQKENI. The length of the CDR3 is 15 residues. The CDR3 nucleotides are TGTGCCAGCTCACCGGACAGACCACCCAACACTGAAGCTTTCTTT. As protein: CASSPDRPPNTEAFF.

The chain couples TRBV5-1 to TRBJ1-5; D not certain. V shed 1 base and J shed 4 bases, with 9 bases lying between them. In germline, CDR1 is SGHRS, CDR2 YFSETQ. This CDR3 is 14 amino acids long. CDR3 protein: CASSLNPENQPQHF. The CDR3 DNA reads as TGCGCCAGCAGCTTGAACCCTGAGAATCAGCCCCAGCATTTT.

J is TRBJ2-2 and V is TRBV4-1; 7 bases match TRBD2. With V trimmed by 0 bases and J by 1 base, 5 bases remained unmatched. This CDR3 has 17 amino acids. CDR1 MGHRA and CDR2 YSYEKL come from the germline V gene. The CDR3 sequence is CASSQDRASGNTGELFF. The DNA of the CDR3 is TGCGCCAGCAGCCAAGATAGGGCTAGCGGGAACACCGGGGAGCTGTTTTTT.

The chain employs TRBV29-1 and TRBJ1-2; 7 bases are a match to TRBD1. The V segment lost 5 bases and the J segment 4 bases; nucleotides outside the gene matches: 7. Germline values: CDR1 SQVTM, CDR2 ANQGSEA. The CDR3 consists of 13 residues. CDR3 loop: CSVTITGAYGYTF. Here the CDR3 DNA reads TGCAGCGTTACAATTACAGGGGCCTATGGCTACACCTTC.

J is TRBJ2-5 and V is TRBV7-3; no definite D call. CDR1 and CDR2 (germline): SGHTA, FQGTGA. The CDR3 contains 13 residues. Trimming pared 2 bases from V and 5 bases from J, leaving 9 bases between. The CDR3 loop is CASSLLRSETQYF. DNA of the CDR3: TGTGCCAGCAGCTTACTACGTTCGGAGACCCAGTACTTC.

This clone was recorded only once. The chain combines TRBV28 with TRBJ2-3; D may be TRBD1 (6 bases). V lost 6 bases, J lost 3 bases, and 10 bases lay in between. The CDR3 contains 13 residues. Germline assignment: CDR1 MDHEN and CDR2 SYDVKM. The CDR3 protein is CASRGTGTDTQYF. CDR3 bases: TGTGCCAGCAGGGGTACAGGGACAGATACGCAGTATTTT.

The J gene is TRBJ1-1, the V gene TRBV24-1, with 8 positions matching TRBD1. CDR1 KGHDR and CDR2 SFDVKD come from the germline V gene. V lost 4 bases and J lost 5; bases outside the gene matches: 8. CDR3 size: 15 residues. The DNA for the CDR3 is TGTGCCACCAGTGAAGAAGACAGGGGTAGGACTGAAGCTTTCTTT. Translated: CATSEEDRGRTEAFF.

CDR3 amino acids: CSVLDRVTYGYTF. In nucleotides, the CDR3 is TGCAGCGTCCTGGACAGGGTGACCTATGGCTACACCTTC. The chain uses TRBV29-1 and TRBJ1-2; TRBD1 matches 8 bases. The germline V gene has CDR1 SQVTM and CDR2 ANQGSEA. V was clipped by 6 bases and J by 4 bases; unmatched bases: 7. The CDR3 runs 13 residues. Complete variable domain (other parts from reference TRBV29-1 and TRBJ1-2): SAVISQKPSRDICQRGTSLTIQCQVDSQVTMMFWYRQQPGQSLTLIATANQGSEATYESGFVIDKFPISRPNLTFSTLTVSNMSPEDSSIYLCSVLDRVTYGYTFGSGTRLTVV.

The CDR3 nucleotides read TGCAGCGTTGAATTTCACTCTGAAGCTTTCTTT. Its translation is CSVEFHSEAFF. The chain uses TRBV29-1 and TRBJ1-1; D is undetermined. Germline lookup yields CDR1 SQVTM and CDR2 ANQGSEA. V shed 2 bases and J shed 6 bases, with 7 bases lying between them. CDR3 length: 11 amino acids. Supplemented by reference TRBV29-1 and TRBJ1-1, the full variable domain reads SAVISQKPSRDICQRGTSLTIQCQVDSQVTMMFWYRQQPGQSLTLIATANQGSEATYESGFVIDKFPISRPNLTFSTLTVSNMSPEDSSIYLCSVEFHSEAFFGQGTRLTVV.

The V gene is TRBV9, the J gene TRBJ1-3; D is unresolved. V lost 1 base and J lost 0, with 14 bases in between. The CDR3 length is 17 residues. Germline values: CDR1 SGDLS, CDR2 YYNGEE. CDR3 nucleotide sequence: TGTGCCAGCAGCGTACGCGTCGTCCCGAGCTCTGGAAACACCATATATTTT. Its protein is CASSVRVVPSSGNTIYF.

In this sample, this clone turned up once. The chain uses TRBV7-6 and TRBJ2-7, with D maybe TRBD1 (5 bases). The CDR3 has 15 residues. Trimming removed 1 base at V and 0 bases at J, with 10 bases between. The germline V gene encodes CDR1 SGHVS and CDR2 FNYEAQ. The CDR3, as DNA: TGTGCCAGCAGCTTAGAGGCACAGGCCTCCTACGAGCAGTACTTC. Its translation: CASSLEAQASYEQYF.

The chain combines TRBV7-6 with TRBJ2-7; perhaps TRBD2 as D (6 bases). Trimming cost V 3 bases and J 6 bases, with 12 bases left between them. This CDR3 spans 13 amino acids. Germline lookup yields CDR1 SGHVS and CDR2 FNYEAQ. CDR3 nucleotide sequence: TGTGCCAGCAGCTTGGGGCAGGGAGGCGAGCAGTACTTC. Residues: CASSLGQGGEQYF.

The chain employs TRBV4-3 and TRBJ2-5, with D uncertain. The V gene's germline CDR1 is LGHNA and CDR2 YSLEER. The CDR3 has 14 residues. Between the trimmed V and J ends, which lost 1 base and 2 bases, there was a span of 8 bases. The CDR3 DNA is TGCGCCAGCAGCCAAGTAATAGATCAAGAGACCCAGTACTTC. Translating gives CASSQVIDQETQYF.

This chain connects TRBV5-1 to TRBJ2-7, with 7 bases fitting TRBD2. CDR3 size: 15 residues. V shed 0 bases, J shed 2 bases, and the junction held 5 bases outside the gene matches. CDR1 is SGHRS, CDR2 YFSETQ, per germline. The CDR3 DNA is TGCGCCAGCAGCTTGGCCGGGGGGTTAGCCTACGAGCAGTACTTC. Its translation: CASSLAGGLAYEQYF. Supplemented by reference TRBV5-1 and TRBJ2-7, the full variable domain reads KAGVTQTPRYLIKTRGQQVTLSCSPISGHRSVSWYQQTPGQGLQFLFEYFSETQRNKGNFPGRFSGRQFSNSRSEMNVSTLELGDSALYLCASSLAGGLAYEQYFGPGTRLTVT.

The rearrangement joins TRBV6-5 to TRBJ2-7; 12 bases map to TRBD1. CDR3 size: 15 residues. Germline CDR1 is MNHEY and CDR2 is SVGAGI. V dropped 5 bases and J dropped 3; count of bases not matched to a gene: 5. CDR3 sequence reads: CASSPWDRGLYEQYF. CDR3 coding DNA: TGTGCCAGCAGTCCCTGGGACAGGGGGCTCTACGAGCAGTACTTC.

In DNA, the CDR3 is TGTGCCAGCAGCCCGACTAGTCCTCCCGGCAACGAGCAGTACTTC. It translates to CASSPTSPPGNEQYF. The rearrangement joins TRBV3-1 (or the pseudogene TRBV3-2) to TRBJ2-7; D perhaps matches TRBD2 (6 bases). V lost 4 bases to trimming and J lost 5 bases, with 18 bases between them. The length of the CDR3 is 15 residues. Germline V CDR1 and CDR2: LGHDT, YNNKEL (reference sequence).

This rearrangement joins TRBV18 to TRBJ1-2; TRBD1 matches 12 bases. The germline V gene encodes CDR1 KGHSH and CDR2 LQKENI. CDR3 size: 19 residues. The V gene end was trimmed by 2 bases and the J gene end by 3 bases; junction bases not matched to a gene: 13. This chain's CDR3 is CASSPKADGWDRGHYGYTF. In DNA, the CDR3 is TGTGCCAGCTCACCAAAGGCCGATGGATGGGACAGGGGGCACTATGGCTACACCTTC.

The chain is built from TRBV30 and TRBJ1-1, with 10 bases that match TRBD1. Germline CDR1 GTSNPN, CDR2 SVGIG (reference sequence). This CDR3 has 16 residues. V trimming: 6 bases; J trimming: 1 base; junction bases outside the gene matches: 11. CDR3 nucleotide sequence: TGTGCCTGCGGCGTGGAGGACAGGGGGGAGAACACTGAAGCTTTCTTT. Translation: CACGVEDRGENTEAFF.

The genes are TRBV7-9 and TRBJ2-7; D unresolved. Germline values: CDR1 SEHNR, CDR2 FQNEAQ (reference sequence). The V end was cut by 8 bases, the J end by 1 base, with 9 bases between. The CDR3 spans 12 residues. The CDR3 is CASGAASYEQYF. Here the CDR3 DNA reads TGTGCCAGCGGTGCAGCGTCCTACGAGCAGTACTTC.

This chain connects TRBV11-2 to TRBJ2-1; 11 bases agree with TRBD2. The CDR3 covers 16 residues. The germline V gene has CDR1 SGHAT and CDR2 FQNNGV. Germline trimming cut 5 bases from V and 8 bases from J; bases unmatched to any gene: 11. The CDR3 DNA reads as TGTGCCAGCAGCCCAATAGCGGGAGGGCCAAACGATGAGCAGTTCTTC. Amino acid sequence: CASSPIAGGPNDEQFF.

The DNA for the CDR3 is TGTGCCAGCAGCTTTCTAGAAACCTACAATGAGCAGTTCTTC. This encodes CASSFLETYNEQFF. The genes are TRBV25-1 and TRBJ2-1; no reliable D call. Between the trimmed V and J ends, which lost 6 bases and 2 bases, there was a span of 11 bases. CDR1 and CDR2 (germline): MGHDK, SYGVNS. This CDR3 region has 14 residues.

J is TRBJ1-1 and V is TRBV7-6, with unresolved D. The CDR3 covers 14 residues. V shed 4 bases and J shed 3 bases, with 12 bases lying between them. Germline values: CDR1 SGHVS, CDR2 FNYEAQ. The CDR3 coding sequence is TGTGCCAGCAGCTACTCGGGGTACTACACTGAAGCTTTCTTT. Amino acids: CASSYSGYYTEAFF.

This clone was seen just once. The chain couples TRBV5-6 to TRBJ2-1; the D is unclear. Germline assignment: CDR1 SGHDT and CDR2 YYEEEE. The V end was cut by 0 bases, the J end by 2 bases, with 12 bases between. The CDR3 runs to 16 residues. This CDR3 reads CASSLAVPSPYNEQFF. The CDR3 DNA follows: TGTGCCAGCAGCTTGGCTGTCCCAAGCCCCTACAATGAGCAGTTCTTC. The complete variable domain, with remaining parts taken from reference TRBV5-6 and TRBJ2-1, reads DAGVTQSPTHLIKTRGQQVTLRCSPKSGHDTVSWYQQALGQGPQFIFQYYEEEERQRGNFPDRFSGHQFPNYSSELNVNALLLGDSALYLCASSLAVPSPYNEQFFGPGTRLTVL.